Following are 23 T cell receptor beta chains from one sample sequenced in a study of Ad26.COV2.S vaccination and SARS-CoV-2 variants. Produced via immunoSEQ multiplex PCR; TCRdb's table is partial and in-frame only. Of 350,000 to 450,000 clones detected, around 92% appear once; the ten largest clones hold 3% to 5%. The specimen comprised peripheral blood, sampled after recovery from COVID-19. Receptors originate from a human donor who had recovered from COVID-19.

V usage is TRBV27 and J usage is TRBJ1-5; TRBD1 agrees at 10 bases. The CDR3 is made up of 16 amino acids. Germline CDR1 is MNHEY and CDR2 is SMNVEV (reference sequence). The junction had 7 bases not matched to a gene; V was cut back by 6 bases and J by 2 bases. Here the CDR3 reads CASSPTGTGGNQPQHF. The DNA of the CDR3 is TGTGCCAGCAGCCCTACCGGGACAGGGGGCAATCAGCCCCAGCATTTT.

This chain connects TRBV5-5 to TRBJ1-1, with D hard to call. CDR1 is SGHKS, CDR2 YYEKEE, per germline (reference sequence). Between the trimmed V and J ends, which lost 3 bases and 4 bases, there was a span of 25 bases. This CDR3 is 18 amino acids long. CDR3 DNA: TGTGCCAGCAGCTGGGCCCCCCAGTTCGAAAGTACGGGCACTGAAGCTTTCTTT. Translation: CASSWAPQFESTGTEAFF.

This chain uses TRBV19 with TRBJ1-1; 9 bases match TRBD1. There are 15 residues in the CDR3. Germline V gene sequence: CDR1 LNHDA, CDR2 SQIVND (reference sequence). V lost 0 bases to trimming and J lost 3 bases; unmatched junction nucleotides: 2. CDR3 sequence (DNA): TGTGCCAGTAGTATAGAAGGGACAGGGTACACTGAAGCTTTCTTT. It is translated as CASSIEGTGYTEAFF. The full variable domain, completed using reference TRBV19 and TRBJ1-1, is DGGITQSPKYLFRKEGQNVTLSCEQNLNHDAMYWYRQDPGQGLRLIYYSQIVNDFQKGDIAEGYSVSREKKESFPLTVTSAQKNPTAFYLCASSIEGTGYTEAFFGQGTRLTVV.

The rearrangement uses TRBV7-2 and TRBJ1-1; D call uncertain. This CDR3 is built from 14 residues. With 2 bases removed from V and 8 bases from J, the gap between germline ends came to 15 bases. The germline gives CDR1 SGHTA, CDR2 FQGNSA. In DNA, the CDR3 is TGTGCCAGCAGCTTACAGCCCGGGTCCCTGGAAGCTTTCTTT. It yields the protein CASSLQPGSLEAFF.

The chain is built from TRBV7-9 and TRBJ2-1; D gene uncertain. Trimming took 0 bases from V and 3 from J, leaving 3 bases between them. The germline CDR1 and CDR2 sequences are SEHNR and FQNEAQ (reference sequence). The CDR3 is made up of 13 amino acids. The CDR3 here is CASSLAIYNEQFF. CDR3 nucleotide sequence: TGTGCCAGCAGCTTAGCGATCTACAATGAGCAGTTCTTC.

The J gene is TRBJ1-3, the V gene TRBV24-1, with D hard to call. The CDR3 spans 18 residues. The V gene lost 0 bases and the J gene lost 0 bases, with 14 bases spanning the gap. Per the germline V gene, CDR1 is KGHDR and CDR2 is SFDVKD. This CDR3 reads CATSDLRHERNSGNTIYF. Here the CDR3 DNA reads TGTGCCACCAGTGATTTGCGTCATGAGCGAAACTCTGGAAACACCATATATTTT.

The chain combines TRBV5-1 with TRBJ2-3; D tentatively reads TRBD1 or TRBD2 (5 bases each). Trimming cost V 3 bases and J 1 base, with 18 bases left between them. Germline V gene sequence: CDR1 SGHRS, CDR2 YFSETQ. The CDR3 is made up of 17 amino acids. Written as DNA, the CDR3 is TGCGCCAGCAGCTGGCAGGGAAGAGGGCTTGGCACAGATACGCAGTATTTT. It yields the protein CASSWQGRGLGTDTQYF. Complete variable domain (other parts from reference TRBV5-1 and TRBJ2-3): KAGVTQTPRYLIKTRGQQVTLSCSPISGHRSVSWYQQTPGQGLQFLFEYFSETQRNKGNFPGRFSGRQFSNSRSEMNVSTLELGDSALYLCASSWQGRGLGTDTQYFGPGTRLTVL.

The rearrangement links TRBV3-1 (or the pseudogene TRBV3-2) to TRBJ2-3, with 8 bases matching TRBD1. The trim removed 4 bases at V and 0 bases at J, leaving 6 bases unmatched. The CDR3 has 16 amino acids. Germline CDR1 reads LGHDT; CDR2 reads YNNKEL (reference sequence). The CDR3 here is CASSPGQGVSTDTQYF. The CDR3 DNA sequence: TGTGCCAGCAGCCCTGGACAGGGCGTTAGCACAGATACGCAGTATTTT.

V gene TRBV5-1 combines with J gene TRBJ2-1; 7 nucleotides line up with TRBD1. V lost 0 bases and J lost 7; bases outside the gene matches: 7. CDR3 size: 15 residues. In germline, CDR1 is SGHRS, CDR2 YFSETQ. This chain's CDR3 is CASSLVDEGANEQFF. CDR3 DNA: TGCGCCAGCAGCTTGGTCGATGAGGGGGCAAATGAGCAGTTCTTC.

The chain recombines TRBV11-3 with TRBJ1-1, with a possible D match to TRBD1 (5 bases). V lost 5 bases and J 6 bases, leaving 10 bases between the germline ends. CDR3 length: 12 amino acids. Germline V gene lookup returns CDR1 SGHNT and CDR2 YENEEA. The CDR3 nucleotides read TGTGCCAGCAGCGCCGGGGGTGCTGAAGCTTTCTTT. Translating gives CASSAGGAEAFF.

J is TRBJ2-1 and V is TRBV6-2 or TRBV6-3; D gene unclear. The germline CDR1 and CDR2 sequences are MNHEY and SVGEGT. V dropped 2 bases and J dropped 10 bases, with 18 bases sitting between them. This CDR3 contains 15 residues. The chain's CDR3 is CASSYGHIRLREQFF. The CDR3 nucleotides read TGTGCCAGCAGTTACGGGCACATCCGCCTGAGGGAGCAGTTCTTC.

The V gene is TRBV5-6, the J gene TRBJ2-7; no clear D. This CDR3 is built from 14 residues. The germline gives CDR1 SGHDT, CDR2 YYEEEE. Trimming removed 4 bases at V and 3 bases at J, with 14 bases between. The CDR3 sequence is CASSRQRRVYEQYF. The CDR3 nucleotides are TGTGCCAGCAGCCGCCAGCGTAGAGTCTACGAGCAGTACTTC.

This chain joins TRBV5-1 and TRBJ2-2; the match to TRBD1 covers 9 bases. The CDR3 is made up of 16 amino acids. V was pared by 0 bases and J by 5 bases, with 5 bases of the junction left unmatched. The germline gives CDR1 SGHRS, CDR2 YFSETQ. This chain's CDR3 is CASSLVGTGRTGELFF. The CDR3 nucleotides are TGCGCCAGCAGCTTGGTTGGGACAGGGCGTACCGGGGAGCTGTTTTTT.

The J gene is TRBJ1-5, the V gene TRBV19; D gene unclear. The V gene's germline CDR1 is LNHDA and CDR2 SQIVND (reference sequence). V lost 5 bases, J lost 1 base, and 12 bases lay in between. This CDR3 is built from 15 residues. DNA of the CDR3: TGTGCCAGTAGTTCCTCGGCCCCGAGCAATCAGCCCCAGCATTTT. It yields the protein CASSSSAPSNQPQHF. Based on the CDR3 plus reference TRBV19 and TRBJ1-5, the full variable domain is DGGITQSPKYLFRKEGQNVTLSCEQNLNHDAMYWYRQDPGQGLRLIYYSQIVNDFQKGDIAEGYSVSREKKESFPLTVTSAQKNPTAFYLCASSSSAPSNQPQHFGDGTRLSIL.

CDR3 DNA: TGTGCCAGCACCCTAGGGGTACGTAGGGATGAGCAGTTCTTC. It encodes CASTLGVRRDEQFF. The J gene is TRBJ2-1, the V gene TRBV3-1 (or the pseudogene TRBV3-2); possibly TRBD1 for D (5 bases). There are 14 residues in the CDR3. V shed 7 bases and J shed 8 bases, with 18 bases lying between them. In germline, CDR1 is LGHDT, CDR2 YNNKEL (reference sequence).

This chain links TRBV4-1 with TRBJ2-6, with 7 positions matching TRBD1. This CDR3 comprises 19 residues. V dropped 1 base and J dropped 0; count of bases not matched to a gene: 9. Germline-derived CDR1 and CDR2 are MGHRA and YSYEKL. CDR3 sequence (DNA): TGCGCCAGCAGCCAAGTTTTTGGGACAGTCGACTCTGGGGCCAACGTCCTGACTTTC. It yields the protein CASSQVFGTVDSGANVLTF.

V usage is TRBV7-9 and J usage is TRBJ1-2; D remains ambiguous. The germline V gene encodes CDR1 SEHNR and CDR2 FQNEAQ (reference sequence). Between the trimmed V and J ends, which lost 5 bases and 6 bases, there was a span of 10 bases. CDR3 size: 12 residues. DNA of the CDR3: TGTGCCAGCAGCCTGGGGAGGAATGGCTACACCTTC. The encoded protein is CASSLGRNGYTF. The entire variable domain, with the rest obtained from reference TRBV7-9 and TRBJ1-2, is as follows: DTGVSQNPRHKITKRGQNVTFRCDPISEHNRLYWYRQTLGQGPEFLTYFQNEAQLEKSRLLSDRFSAERPKGSFSTLEIQRTEQGDSAMYLCASSLGRNGYTFGSGTRLTVV.

The chain is built from TRBV2 and TRBJ1-6; 7 nucleotides line up with TRBD1. Germline lookup yields CDR1 SNHLY and CDR2 FYNNEI. The CDR3 has 14 residues. The trim removed 10 bases at V and 6 bases at J, leaving 9 bases unmatched. CDR3: CATRDSGFNSPLHF. The CDR3 DNA follows: TGTGCCACCAGGGACAGCGGATTTAATTCACCCCTCCACTTT.

The V and J genes are TRBV3-1 (or the pseudogene TRBV3-2) and TRBJ2-5; D is perhaps TRBD1 or TRBD2 (5 bases each). In germline, CDR1 is LGHDT, CDR2 YNNKEL (reference sequence). The CDR3 has 15 residues. Trimming cost V 1 base and J 4 bases, with 13 bases left between them. Written as DNA, the CDR3 is TGTGCCAGCAGCCAAGCTGGGGCAGGAGGAGAGACCCAGTACTTC. This gives the protein CASSQAGAGGETQYF.

The rearrangement joins TRBV5-1 to TRBJ2-5; D perhaps matches TRBD2 (6 bases). This CDR3 spans 14 amino acids. CDR1 SGHRS and CDR2 YFSETQ come from the germline V gene. Trimming removed 0 bases at V and 5 bases at J, with 11 bases between. This CDR3 is CASSLEGRRETQYF. The DNA of the CDR3 is TGCGCCAGCAGCTTGGAGGGGAGGCGGGAGACCCAGTACTTC. The full variable domain, its missing parts supplied by reference TRBV5-1 and TRBJ2-5, is KAGVTQTPRYLIKTRGQQVTLSCSPISGHRSVSWYQQTPGQGLQFLFEYFSETQRNKGNFPGRFSGRQFSNSRSEMNVSTLELGDSALYLCASSLEGRRETQYFGPGTRLLVL.

The chain uses TRBV4-2 and TRBJ2-1; TRBD1 might be the D (7 bases). V was clipped by 0 bases and J by 4 bases, with 10 bases between them. The germline gives CDR1 LGHNA, CDR2 YNFKEQ. This CDR3 spans 15 amino acids. The CDR3 DNA sequence: TGTGCCAGCAGCCAAGATGCAGGGGGGTACAATGAGCAGTTCTTC. It yields the protein CASSQDAGGYNEQFF.

CDR3 DNA: TGTGCCAGCAGCTTAGAAACCGGTATCCACGAGCAGTACTTC. Translation: CASSLETGIHEQYF. This chain links TRBV7-9 with TRBJ2-7; D is unclear. V lost 1 base and J 5 bases, leaving 12 bases between the germline ends. This CDR3 comprises 14 residues. Looked up from germline, CDR1 is SEHNR and CDR2 is FQNEAQ (reference sequence).

V gene TRBV5-4 combines with J gene TRBJ2-5, with 10 bases identical to TRBD2. V gave up 2 bases and J gave up 5 bases; unmatched junction bases: 3. CDR3 length equals 14 residues. The germline V gene has CDR1 SGHNT and CDR2 YYREEE (reference sequence). The CDR3 bases are TGTGCCAGCAGCTTTAGCGGGGGGTTGGAGACCCAGTACTTC. Its translation is CASSFSGGLETQYF.